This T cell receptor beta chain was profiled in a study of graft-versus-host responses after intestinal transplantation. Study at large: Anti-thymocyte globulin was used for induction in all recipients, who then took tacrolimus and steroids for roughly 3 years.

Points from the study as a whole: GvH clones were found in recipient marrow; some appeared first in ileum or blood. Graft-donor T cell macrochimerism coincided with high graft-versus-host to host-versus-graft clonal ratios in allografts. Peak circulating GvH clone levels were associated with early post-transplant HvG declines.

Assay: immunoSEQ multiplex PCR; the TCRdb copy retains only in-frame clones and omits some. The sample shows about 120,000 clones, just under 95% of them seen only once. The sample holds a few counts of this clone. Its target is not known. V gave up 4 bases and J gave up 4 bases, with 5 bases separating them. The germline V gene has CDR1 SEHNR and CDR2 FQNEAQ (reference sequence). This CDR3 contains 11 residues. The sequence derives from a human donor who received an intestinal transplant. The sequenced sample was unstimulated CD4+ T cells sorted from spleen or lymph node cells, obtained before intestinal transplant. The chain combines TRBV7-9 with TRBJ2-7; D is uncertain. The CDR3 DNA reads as TGTGCCAGCAGCTCTCAGTACGAGCAGTACTTC. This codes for CASSSQYEQYF.